One sample yielded the 31 T cell receptor beta chains listed below, sequenced in a study of shared clonotypes between healthy human individuals. This table comes from immunoSEQ multiplex PCR, and its TCRdb copy is limited to in-frame clones, with some not included. Here the sample spans around 300,000 clones, around nine tenths being singletons. The source material was memory CD8+ T cells sorted from blood. Described subset: CD45RO+ cells pooled with CCR7-negative TemRA cells. Source of these receptors: a man aged 18 to 29 in good health.

V usage is TRBV9 and J usage is TRBJ2-1, with D tentatively TRBD2 (5 bases). Germline lookup yields CDR1 SGDLS and CDR2 YYNGEE. The CDR3 contains 15 residues. The ends were cut back, 0 bases at V and 6 bases at J, with 13 bases in the middle. CDR3 protein: CASSVGLAEFNEQFF. Here the CDR3 DNA reads TGTGCCAGCAGCGTAGGGCTAGCAGAGTTCAATGAGCAGTTCTTC.

V gene TRBV7-9 combines with J gene TRBJ2-1; possibly TRBD2 for D (5 bases). The germline V gene encodes CDR1 SEHNR and CDR2 FQNEAQ (reference sequence). The CDR3 consists of 14 residues. V shed 10 bases and J shed 0 bases, with 13 bases lying between them. CDR3 sequence: CATLGRGSYNEQFF. In DNA, the CDR3 is TGTGCCACCCTAGGTCGGGGCTCCTACAATGAGCAGTTCTTC.

The V call is TRBV9, the J call TRBJ1-2, with 7 nucleotides matching TRBD1. J lost 5 bases, V lost 6 bases, and 4 bases had no gene match. The CDR3 contains 12 residues. Germline CDR1 is SGDLS and CDR2 is YYNGEE. In nucleotides, the CDR3 is TGTGCCAGCACGAACAGGGGATATGGCTACACCTTC. It is translated as CASTNRGYGYTF.

Worth noting for this clone: The junction departs from the called germline gene at one end, perhaps through a read error. V is TRBV5-1 and J is TRBJ2-4; D is unresolved. This CDR3 has 12 residues. In germline, CDR1 is SGHRS, CDR2 YFSETQ. The CDR3 protein is CASSSVVGNRHF. The CDR3 DNA reads as TGCGCCAGCAGCTCGGTGGTGGGAAATCGGCACTTC.

V and J are TRBV10-3 and TRBJ2-7; possibly TRBD1 or TRBD2 for D (5 bases each). Germline V CDR1 and CDR2: ENHRY, SYGVKD. V was pared by 11 bases and J by 0 bases, with 20 bases between. This CDR3 is 15 amino acids long. CDR3 protein: CAVGLGPFPSYEQYF. The CDR3 DNA is TGTGCCGTCGGCTTGGGACCCTTCCCCTCCTACGAGCAGTACTTC.

J is TRBJ1-5 and V is TRBV27; weak D call: TRBD1 (5 bases). The CDR3 covers 15 residues. Trimming removed 5 bases from V and 3 bases from J, with 14 bases in between. Germline assignment: CDR1 MNHEY and CDR2 SMNVEV (reference sequence). CDR3 loop: CASSPLGGTNQPQHF. In DNA form, the CDR3 reads TGTGCCAGCAGTCCCCTCGGGGGTACCAATCAGCCCCAGCATTTT.

This clone was found many times. V usage is TRBV25-1 and J usage is TRBJ1-2, with 7 bases that match TRBD1. V lost 10 bases to trimming and J lost 4 bases; unmatched junction nucleotides: 9. The CDR3 has 13 residues. Germline CDR1 reads MGHDK; CDR2 reads SYGVNS. The CDR3 is CATLARDSYGYTF. The CDR3 region has the DNA TGTGCCACCCTAGCCCGGGACAGCTATGGCTACACCTTC.

This clone was picked up one time. The chain is built from TRBV5-1 and TRBJ2-5; D unresolved. The CDR3 is 14 residues long. Germline V gene data show CDR1 as SGHRS and CDR2 as YFSETQ. V lost 0 bases and J 2 bases, leaving 8 bases between the germline ends. The CDR3 protein is CASSLETYQETQYF. The CDR3 DNA reads as TGCGCCAGCAGCTTGGAGACCTATCAAGAGACCCAGTACTTC.

This clone has a handful of counts. V is TRBV19 and J is TRBJ1-6, with TRBD1 matching over 12 bases. This CDR3 is built from 15 residues. V lost 4 bases, J lost 9 bases, and 4 bases stayed unmatched. The germline CDR1 and CDR2 sequences are LNHDA and SQIVND (reference sequence). The CDR3 region is CASSTGTGGVSPLHF. In nucleotides, the CDR3 is TGTGCCAGTAGTACCGGGACAGGGGGCGTTTCACCCCTCCACTTT.

This sequence joins TRBV21-1 and TRBJ1-2. TRBV21-1 is shown as a pseudogene. The length of the CDR3 is 12 residues. The CDR3 region has the DNA TGTGCCAGCAGCCCAGTCGGCACGGGCTACACCTTC. Residues: CASSPVGTGYTF.

This clone was found a few times. This specimen includes other DNA sequences encoding the same CDR3. The chain joins TRBV7-9 to TRBJ2-3; D is uncertain. The germline V gene has CDR1 SEHNR and CDR2 FQNEAQ (reference sequence). The CDR3 consists of 13 residues. V lost 5 bases to trimming and J lost 3 bases, with 9 bases between them. The CDR3 region is CASSATVTDTQYF. The CDR3 DNA sequence: TGTGCCAGCAGCGCTACCGTGACAGATACGCAGTATTTT.

Turning to this clone: Other nucleotide sequences in the sample specify the same CDR3. This sequence joins TRBV9 and TRBJ2-3; D is undetermined. CDR1 and CDR2 (germline): SGDLS, YYNGEE. The V gene lost 1 base and the J gene lost 2 bases, with 11 bases spanning the gap. CDR3 length: 15 residues. The DNA for the CDR3 is TGTGCCAGCAGCGTACGTGGTTTGTACACAGATACGCAGTATTTT. Protein product: CASSVRGLYTDTQYF.

The CDR3 protein is CASSHSSDSSYEQYF. In DNA form, the CDR3 reads TGTGCCAGCAGCCATTCGAGCGACTCCTCCTACGAGCAGTACTTC. The chain uses TRBV9 and TRBJ2-7; D call uncertain. V lost 4 bases, J lost 0 bases, and 14 bases lay in between. Germline V lookup: CDR1 SGDLS, CDR2 YYNGEE. The CDR3 totals 15 residues.

V is TRBV5-6 and J is TRBJ2-7; maybe TRBD1 (6 bases). The CDR3 runs 12 residues. The germline V gene encodes CDR1 SGHDT and CDR2 YYEEEE. V shed 4 bases and J shed 6 bases, with 11 bases lying between them. CDR3 coding DNA: TGTGCCAGCAGCCGTTGGGGGCTCGAGCAGTACTTC. It specifies CASSRWGLEQYF.

The chain combines TRBV7-6 with TRBJ2-3, with D hard to call. Deletions cut 6 bases from V and 0 bases from J, with 13 bases between. The CDR3 is made up of 15 amino acids. Germline CDR1 and CDR2: SGHVS and FNYEAQ. CDR3 nucleotides: TGTGCCAGCAGTTTACTTGAGACAAGCACAGATACGCAGTATTTT. This encodes CASSLLETSTDTQYF.

On this clone: This may stem from a read error, because a much larger clone lies one nucleotide away. In DNA, the CDR3 is TGTGCCAGCAGCTTAGGGGACGGAGCTAACTATGGCTACACCTTC. Translation gives CASSLGDGANYGYTF. The rearrangement joins TRBV7-2 to TRBJ1-2, with D possibly matching TRBD1 (5 bases). Per the germline V gene, CDR1 is SGHTA and CDR2 is FQGNSA. There are 15 residues in the CDR3. Trimming left V 1 base short and J 0 bases short, with 9 bases between.

This rearrangement joins TRBV2 to TRBJ1-1, with TRBD1 identical over 7 bases. With V trimmed by 7 bases and J by 0 bases, 11 bases remained unmatched. Germline CDR1 is SNHLY and CDR2 is FYNNEI. CDR3 length: 16 amino acids. The CDR3 region has the DNA TGTGCCAGCAAAGGGGAGGGGGCCTCCCTGAACACTGAAGCTTTCTTT. Encoded protein: CASKGEGASLNTEAFF.

This clone was counted a few times. The chain uses TRBV9 and TRBJ1-2, with D possibly matching TRBD1 (5 bases). Germline assignment: CDR1 SGDLS and CDR2 YYNGEE. V lost 3 bases to trimming and J lost 2 bases, with 17 bases between them. This CDR3 spans 16 amino acids. The CDR3 coding sequence is TGTGCCAGCAGCGCGCAAACCGGAGGGGAGAACTATGGCTACACCTTC. Translating it yields CASSAQTGGENYGYTF.

The J gene is TRBJ2-3, the V gene TRBV5-1, with D possibly TRBD2 on 6 matching bases. The CDR3 is made up of 16 amino acids. The germline CDR1 and CDR2 sequences are SGHRS and YFSETQ. Trimming cost V 4 bases and J 4 bases, with 19 bases left between them. In nucleotides, the CDR3 is TGCGCCAGCAGCCCAAGGCCGGACGGGGGACCAGATACGCAGTATTTT. Its translation is CASSPRPDGGPDTQYF. The entire variable domain, with the rest obtained from reference TRBV5-1 and TRBJ2-3, is as follows: KAGVTQTPRYLIKTRGQQVTLSCSPISGHRSVSWYQQTPGQGLQFLFEYFSETQRNKGNFPGRFSGRQFSNSRSEMNVSTLELGDSALYLCASSPRPDGGPDTQYFGPGTRLTVL.

The chain carries TRBV2 and TRBJ1-5; D may be TRBD1 (5 bases). Per the germline V gene, CDR1 is SNHLY and CDR2 is FYNNEI. This CDR3 spans 14 amino acids. V lost 3 bases and J lost 2, with 8 bases in between. CDR3 DNA: TGTGCCAGCAGTGATAGCAGGGGCAATCAGCCCCAGCATTTT. Its translation is CASSDSRGNQPQHF.

The DNA for the CDR3 is TGTGCCAGCAGTTTCGATCCTTCCTACGAGCAGTACTTC. This encodes CASSFDPSYEQYF. The chain has TRBV27 and TRBJ2-7; D gene unclear. The germline CDR1 and CDR2 sequences are MNHEY and SMNVEV (reference sequence). The CDR3 totals 13 residues. V lost 3 bases and J lost 1, with 7 bases in between.

V usage is TRBV27 and J usage is TRBJ1-2, with unresolved D. The CDR3 is 16 residues long. V lost 6 bases to trimming and J lost 4 bases, with 21 bases between them. Germline loops: CDR1 MNHEY, CDR2 SMNVEV (reference sequence). This chain's CDR3 is CASSLLGIAGGYGYTF. The CDR3 DNA follows: TGTGCCAGCAGCCTTTTAGGAATAGCGGGCGGCTATGGCTACACCTTC.

Points on this clone: A junction boundary mismatches the germline segment, possibly from a read error. This chain uses TRBV6-5 with TRBJ1-1; TRBD1 might be the D (6 bases). The CDR3 totals 13 residues. Germline V gene sequence: CDR1 MNHEY, CDR2 SVGAGI. CDR3 sequence: CASRPTGNPEAFF. The CDR3 DNA reads as TGTGCCAGCAGACCTACAGGGAACCCTGAAGCTTTCTTT.

This chain links TRBV30 with TRBJ1-2, with D possibly TRBD1 on 5 matching bases. The CDR3 covers 15 residues. Trimming took 0 bases from V and 4 from J, leaving 15 bases between them. Germline CDR1 GTSNPN, CDR2 SVGIG (reference sequence). The CDR3 reads CAWSVRQRRSYGYTF. The CDR3 bases are TGTGCCTGGAGTGTACGACAGAGACGAAGCTATGGCTACACCTTC.

The chain is built from TRBV28 and TRBJ2-7; the D is unclear. Germline CDR1 reads MDHEN; CDR2 reads SYDVKM. This CDR3 is built from 17 residues. Trimming left V 1 base short and J 3 bases short, with 19 bases between. For the CDR3, the DNA is TGTGCCAGCAGTTTATATGCGGCAGCCTCCCCCTTCTACGAGCAGTACTTC. Amino acid sequence: CASSLYAAASPFYEQYF.

The chain carries TRBV6-5 and TRBJ1-1; D ambiguous. Trimming took 0 bases from V and 3 from J, leaving 8 bases between them. The CDR3 runs to 14 residues. CDR1 and CDR2 (germline): MNHEY, SVGAGI. CDR3 in amino acids: CASSYSDSYTEAFF. CDR3 sequence (DNA): TGTGCCAGCAGTTACTCGGACTCCTACACTGAAGCTTTCTTT.

The V call is TRBV28, the J call TRBJ2-3; D may match TRBD1 or TRBD2 (5 bases each). CDR1 is MDHEN and CDR2 is SYDVKM in the germline V gene. V was shortened by 8 bases and J by 1 base, with 10 bases between the two germline ends. The CDR3 length is 13 residues. This CDR3 is CASREGGTDTQYF. The CDR3 region has the DNA TGTGCCAGCCGGGAAGGGGGCACAGATACGCAGTATTTT.

The chain is built from TRBV6-5 and TRBJ2-7; maybe TRBD2 (5 bases). This CDR3 is 14 amino acids long. Germline V gene sequence: CDR1 MNHEY, CDR2 SVGAGI. The V gene lost 3 bases and the J gene lost 3 bases, with 12 bases spanning the gap. The CDR3 sequence is CASSYEGSLYEQYF. CDR3 bases: TGTGCCAGCAGTTATGAGGGTTCCCTCTACGAGCAGTACTTC.

The chain employs TRBV6-5 and TRBJ1-1; D is uncertain. CDR1 and CDR2 from the germline V gene are MNHEY and SVGAGI. The CDR3 has 15 amino acids. Trimming cost V 5 bases and J 3 bases, with 16 bases left between them. For the CDR3, the DNA is TGTGCCAGCAGTCCCCTCTTTTTTGCGGACACTGAAGCTTTCTTT. Translated, it gives CASSPLFFADTEAFF.

This clone was seen once. Given a much more abundant clone one base away, this may be a read error. V gene TRBV10-2 combines with J gene TRBJ2-7; 7 bases align to TRBD2. The V and J ends lost 6 bases and 3 bases, in that order; junction bases with no gene match: 2. In germline, CDR1 is WSHSY, CDR2 SAAADI. The CDR3 spans 12 residues. This chain's CDR3 is CASRSSGYEQYF. The CDR3 DNA sequence: TGCGCCAGCAGGTCTAGCGGCTACGAGCAGTACTTC.

This clone was counted many times. The same CDR3 can be traced to other DNA sequences in this sample. This rearrangement joins TRBV6-1 to TRBJ2-3; 12 bases are a match to TRBD2. Germline loops: CDR1 MNHNS, CDR2 SASEGT. V shed 2 bases, J shed 4 bases, and the junction held 1 base outside the gene matches. The CDR3 sequence is 15 residues long. CDR3 sequence reads: CASSELAGGPDTQYF. In DNA form, the CDR3 reads TGTGCCAGCAGTGAACTAGCGGGAGGGCCAGATACGCAGTATTTT.